This T cell receptor (beta chain) was obtained from a study of cytomegalovirus exposure and HLA in healthy donors. The PCR made use of 60 Vbeta and 13 Jbeta primers. Here immunoSEQ multiplex PCR was the method, and the copy in TCRdb shows in-frame clones only, minus some. The sample contains some 99,000 clones, roughly three quarters of which appear only once. Although they were nominally healthy when sampled, donors likely had unrecorded immune exposures. The origin of this receptor is a female donor in good health and CMV-seronegative. The sample taken for sequencing was PBMCs.

CDR3 loop: CASSQARGLGYGYTF. DNA of the CDR3: TGCGCCAGCAGCCAAGCGAGGGGGCTCGGCTATGGCTACACCTTC. The rearrangement links TRBV4-1 to TRBJ1-2, with 7 bases aligning to TRBD1. The germline CDR1 and CDR2 sequences are MGHRA and YSYEKL. V was clipped by 1 base and J by 4 bases; unmatched bases: 6. CDR3 size: 15 residues.